This TCR beta chain was recovered during a study of early T cells in non-severe SARS-CoV-2 infection. Turning to the study itself: Sequencing targeted bulk RNA from unsorted whole blood, leaving chains unpaired.

One entry per CDR3 protein results from TCRdb running MiXCR on the 5' RACE reads. The table includes about 39,000 distinct CDR3 sequences, 5.5% detected once. Broader study findings: VDJdb-based matching was biased toward anti-spike CD8 responses and missed private and CD4 specificities.

This clonotype was detected many times. Antigen: not known. The CDR3 is made up of 19 amino acids. Trimming cost V 0 bases and J 6 bases; bases outside gene matches: 14. Germline-derived CDR1 and CDR2 are LGHNA and YNFKEQ. The starting material was whole blood, obtained at baseline. This sequence was found in an adult who was a healthcare worker with PCR-confirmed SARS-CoV-2 infection or an uninfected control (not recorded which). V and J are TRBV4-2 and TRBJ2-2; 9 nucleotides line up with TRBD1. CDR3 in DNA: TGTGCCAGCAGCCAAGAACTTTCCCGGGACAGGGATCCCCCCGGGGAGCTGTTTTTT. Its protein product is CASSQELSRDRDPPGELFF.